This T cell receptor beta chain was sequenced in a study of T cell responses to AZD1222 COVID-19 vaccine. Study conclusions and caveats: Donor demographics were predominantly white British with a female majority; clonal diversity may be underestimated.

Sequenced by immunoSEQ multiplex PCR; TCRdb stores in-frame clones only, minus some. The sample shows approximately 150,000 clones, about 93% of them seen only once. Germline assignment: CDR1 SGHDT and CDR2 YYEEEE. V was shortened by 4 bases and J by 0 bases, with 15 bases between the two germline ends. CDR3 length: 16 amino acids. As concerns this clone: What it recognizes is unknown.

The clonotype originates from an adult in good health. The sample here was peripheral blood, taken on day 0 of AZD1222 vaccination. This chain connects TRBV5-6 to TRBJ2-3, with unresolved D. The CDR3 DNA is TGTGCCAGCAGCGATATGGCGGTTGCAAGCACAGATACGCAGTATTTT. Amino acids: CASSDMAVASTDTQYF.